Below, 14 T cell receptor beta chains from the same sample are listed, as sequenced in a study of T-cell reconstitution after alpha-beta-depleted transplantation in children. Preparation of the TCRbeta library was carried out with unique molecular identifiers. Each CDR3 protein gets one entry after TCRdb re-called the PCR reads with MiXCR. The sample has approximately 590,000 distinct CDR3 sequences; 10% to 13% are singletons. The source material was PBMCs from the stem cell graft donor, sampled from the stem cell graft. These TCRs come from a human donor who donated a stem cell graft to a child with acute myeloid leukemia.

This clonotype was seen repeatedly, ten times or more. V gene TRBV5-1 combines with J gene TRBJ2-1; 8 bases agree with TRBD2. V dropped 2 bases and J dropped 3; count of bases not matched to a gene: 4. CDR3 length: 15 amino acids. Germline CDR1 is SGHRS and CDR2 is YFSETQ. CDR3 DNA: TGCGCCAGCAGCTTAATAGCGGGGATCTACAATGAGCAGTTCTTC. This codes for CASSLIAGIYNEQFF.

In this sample, this clonotype turned up many times. The chain has TRBV6-5 and TRBJ2-3; D remains unclear. The CDR3 contains 14 residues. The germline V gene has CDR1 MNHEY and CDR2 SVGAGI. Trimming shortened V by 0 bases and J by 6 bases, and 10 bases separated the two germline ends. The DNA for the CDR3 is TGTGCCAGCAGTTACTCGAAGTCCTGGGATACGCAGTATTTT. Translating it yields CASSYSKSWDTQYF.

The sample holds a few counts of this clonotype. The V call is TRBV15, the J call TRBJ1-2; D unclear. Germline V CDR1 and CDR2: LNHNV, YYDKDF (reference sequence). This CDR3 contains 13 residues. Between the trimmed V and J ends, which lost 0 bases and 8 bases, there was a span of 10 bases. In DNA form, the CDR3 reads TGTGCCACCAGCAGAGAACGGGCCGGGGGCTACACCTTC. Translated, it gives CATSRERAGGYTF.

This clonotype was seen only a few times. V usage is TRBV2 and J usage is TRBJ1-4, with D possibly matching TRBD1 (6 bases). Trimming pared 6 bases from V and 0 bases from J, leaving 23 bases between. Germline CDR1 and CDR2: SNHLY and FYNNEI. This CDR3 is 19 amino acids long. The chain's CDR3 is CASRLTWTAKKPTNEKLFF. The CDR3 bases are TGTGCCAGCAGACTTACGTGGACAGCGAAAAAACCAACTAATGAAAAACTGTTTTTT.

This clonotype was detected many times. This chain uses TRBV4-2 with TRBJ2-5; a possible D gene is TRBD2 (7 bases). The ends were cut back, 8 bases at V and 5 bases at J, with 21 bases in the middle. Germline loops: CDR1 LGHNA, CDR2 YNFKEQ. There are 15 residues in the CDR3. The CDR3 nucleotides read TGTGCCAGCCGTGCGGCGGGGGCGGTGGCGGAGACCCAGTACTTC. Translating it yields CASRAAGAVAETQYF.

This chain links TRBV25-1 with TRBJ2-1; 9 bases map to TRBD2. The CDR3 is 16 amino acids. V trimming: 5 bases; J trimming: 5 bases; junction bases outside the gene matches: 10. Germline CDR1 MGHDK, CDR2 SYGVNS. The CDR3 loop reads CASSKTSGRTNNEQFF. DNA for the CDR3: TGTGCCAGCAGTAAGACTAGCGGACGAACCAACAATGAGCAGTTCTTC.

This chain joins TRBV18 and TRBJ2-5, with D possibly matching TRBD1 (6 bases). CDR1 is KGHSH and CDR2 is LQKENI in the germline V gene. The CDR3 spans 13 residues. Trimming stripped 1 base from V and 5 bases from J, with 8 bases between. The CDR3 DNA is TGTGCCAGCTCACCACTGGGGGCGGAGACCCAGTACTTC. Protein sequence: CASSPLGAETQYF.

This clonotype occurred a few times. The CDR3 loop reads CASSFRQGKWANEKLFF. CDR3 DNA: TGTGCCAGCAGTTTCCGGCAGGGGAAATGGGCGAATGAAAAACTGTTTTTT. The chain combines TRBV12-3 or TRBV12-4 with TRBJ1-4; D is possibly TRBD1 (6 bases). This CDR3 region has 17 residues. V was clipped by 3 bases and J by 5 bases, with 19 bases between them.

In its sample, this clonotype was seen a few times. The J gene is TRBJ2-6, the V gene TRBV28; D is unclear. The CDR3 length is 15 residues. The germline V gene has CDR1 MDHEN and CDR2 SYDVKM. CDR3 bases: TGTGCTACCTTAGAGTTGTTGGCCCCCGACAACGTCCTGACTTTC. It codes for CATLELLAPDNVLTF.

This clonotype was detected only a few times. The chain carries TRBV30 and TRBJ2-1; weak D call: TRBD2 (6 bases). CDR3 length equals 11 residues. Germline V gives CDR1 GTSNPN, CDR2 SVGIG (reference sequence). The germline V and J ends were trimmed by 6 bases and 8 bases, with 11 bases remaining between them. The CDR3 DNA reads as TGTGCCTGCCCCGGGGGACATGAGCAGTTCTTC. This gives the protein CACPGGHEQFF.

This clonotype has just a few counts. The chain recombines TRBV7-8 with TRBJ2-2; possible D gene TRBD2, 5 bases. V lost 0 bases, J lost 7 bases, and 6 bases lay in between. The CDR3 contains 13 residues. Germline V gene sequence: CDR1 SGHVS, CDR2 FQNEAQ. Here the CDR3 reads CASSLAGGGELFF. Written as DNA, the CDR3 is TGTGCCAGCAGCTTAGCCGGAGGCGGGGAGCTGTTTTTT.

V gene TRBV19 combines with J gene TRBJ2-1, with D hard to call. CDR1 LNHDA and CDR2 SQIVND come from the germline V gene (reference sequence). This CDR3 is 13 amino acids long. V lost 4 bases, J lost 1 base, and 5 bases lay in between. CDR3 nucleotide sequence: TGTGCCAGTAGTACTCGTTCCTACAATGAGCAGTTCTTC. The encoded protein is CASSTRSYNEQFF. Full variable domain (missing parts from reference TRBV19 and TRBJ2-1): DGGITQSPKYLFRKEGQNVTLSCEQNLNHDAMYWYRQDPGQGLRLIYYSQIVNDFQKGDIAEGYSVSREKKESFPLTVTSAQKNPTAFYLCASSTRSYNEQFFGPGTRLTVL.

This clonotype was observed many times. The V gene is TRBV5-1, the J gene TRBJ2-5, with TRBD2 matching over 9 bases. The CDR3 totals 14 residues. The V gene end was trimmed by 1 base and the J gene end by 4 bases; junction bases not matched to a gene: 2. CDR1 SGHRS and CDR2 YFSETQ come from the germline V gene. CDR3 bases: TGCGCCAGCAGCTTGAAACTAGCGGGAGAGACCCAGTACTTC. Protein product: CASSLKLAGETQYF.

The chain links TRBV7-8 to TRBJ2-1; no clear D gene. The length of the CDR3 is 13 residues. V lost 5 bases and J lost 3, with 8 bases in between. CDR1 and CDR2 from the germline V gene are SGHVS and FQNEAQ. In DNA, the CDR3 is TGTGCCAGCAGCCTCTTGAACTACAATGAGCAGTTCTTC. The encoded protein is CASSLLNYNEQFF.